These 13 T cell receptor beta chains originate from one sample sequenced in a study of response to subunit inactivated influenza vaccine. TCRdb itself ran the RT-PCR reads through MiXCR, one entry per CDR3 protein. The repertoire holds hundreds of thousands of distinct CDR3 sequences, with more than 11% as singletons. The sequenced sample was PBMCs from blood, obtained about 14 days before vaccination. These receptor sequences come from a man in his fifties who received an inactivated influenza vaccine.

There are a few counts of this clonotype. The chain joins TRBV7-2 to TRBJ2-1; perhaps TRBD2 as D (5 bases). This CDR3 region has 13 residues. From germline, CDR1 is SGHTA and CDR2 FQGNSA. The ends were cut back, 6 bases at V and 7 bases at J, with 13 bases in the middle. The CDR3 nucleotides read TGTGCCAGCAGAGCACGAGCGGCTAATGAGCAGTTCTTC. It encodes CASRARAANEQFF.

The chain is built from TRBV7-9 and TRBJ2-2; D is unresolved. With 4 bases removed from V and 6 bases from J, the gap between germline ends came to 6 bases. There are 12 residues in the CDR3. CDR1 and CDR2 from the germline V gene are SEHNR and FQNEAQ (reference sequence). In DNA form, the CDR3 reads TGTGCCAGCAGCTGGAGTCCCGGGGAGCTGTTTTTT. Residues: CASSWSPGELFF.

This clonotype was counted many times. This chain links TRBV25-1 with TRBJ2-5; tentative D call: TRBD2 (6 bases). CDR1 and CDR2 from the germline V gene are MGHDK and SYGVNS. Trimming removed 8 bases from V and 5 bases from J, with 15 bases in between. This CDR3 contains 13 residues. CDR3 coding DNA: TGTGCCAGCGGGGAGCCTGGGAGGGAGACCCAGTACTTC. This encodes CASGEPGRETQYF.

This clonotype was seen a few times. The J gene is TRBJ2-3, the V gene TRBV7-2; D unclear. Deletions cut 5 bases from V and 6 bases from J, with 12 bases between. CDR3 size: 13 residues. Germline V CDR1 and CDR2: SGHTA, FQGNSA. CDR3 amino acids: CASSTRPVDTQYF. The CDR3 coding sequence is TGTGCCAGCAGCACCCGACCCGTGGATACGCAGTATTTT.

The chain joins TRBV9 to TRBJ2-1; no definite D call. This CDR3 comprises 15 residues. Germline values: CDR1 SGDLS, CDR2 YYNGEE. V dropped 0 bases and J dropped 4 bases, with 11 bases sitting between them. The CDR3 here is CASSVDGAPYNEQFF. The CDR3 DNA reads TGTGCCAGCAGCGTAGACGGAGCTCCTTACAATGAGCAGTTCTTC.

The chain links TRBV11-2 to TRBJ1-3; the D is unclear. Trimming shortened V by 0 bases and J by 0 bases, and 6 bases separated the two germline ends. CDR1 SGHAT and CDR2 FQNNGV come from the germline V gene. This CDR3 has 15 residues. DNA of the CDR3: TGTGCCAGCAGCTTAGAGAGTTACTCTGGAAACACCATATATTTT. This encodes CASSLESYSGNTIYF. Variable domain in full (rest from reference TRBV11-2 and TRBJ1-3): EAGVAQSPRYKIIEKRQSVAFWCNPISGHATLYWYQQILGQGPKLLIQFQNNGVVDDSQLPKDRFSAERLKGVDSTLKIQPAKLEDSAVYLCASSLESYSGNTIYFGEGSWLTVV.

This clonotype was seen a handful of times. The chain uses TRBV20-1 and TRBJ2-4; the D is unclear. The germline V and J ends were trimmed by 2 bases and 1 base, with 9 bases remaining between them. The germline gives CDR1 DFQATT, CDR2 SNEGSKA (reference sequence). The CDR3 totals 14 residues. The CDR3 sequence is CSARTPAAKNIQYF. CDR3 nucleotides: TGCAGTGCTAGAACTCCGGCCGCCAAAAACATTCAGTACTTC.

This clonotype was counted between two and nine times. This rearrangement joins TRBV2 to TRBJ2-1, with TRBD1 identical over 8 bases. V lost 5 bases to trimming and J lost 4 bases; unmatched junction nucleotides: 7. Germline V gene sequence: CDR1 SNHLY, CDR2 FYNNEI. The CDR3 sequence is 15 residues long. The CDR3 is CASSIDRGGYNEQFF. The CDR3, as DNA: TGTGCCAGCAGTATAGACAGGGGCGGTTACAATGAGCAGTTCTTC.

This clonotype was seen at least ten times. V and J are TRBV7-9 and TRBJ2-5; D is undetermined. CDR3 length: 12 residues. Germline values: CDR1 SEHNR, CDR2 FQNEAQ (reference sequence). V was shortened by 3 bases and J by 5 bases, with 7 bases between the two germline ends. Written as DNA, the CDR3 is TGTGCCAGCAGCTTCCCCCCGGAGACCCAGTACTTC. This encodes CASSFPPETQYF.

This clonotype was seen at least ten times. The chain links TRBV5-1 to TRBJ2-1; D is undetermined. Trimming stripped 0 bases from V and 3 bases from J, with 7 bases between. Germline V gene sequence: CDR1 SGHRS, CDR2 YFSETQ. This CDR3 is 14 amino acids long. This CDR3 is CASSLVLDYNEQFF. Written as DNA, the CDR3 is TGCGCCAGCAGCTTGGTACTGGACTACAATGAGCAGTTCTTC.

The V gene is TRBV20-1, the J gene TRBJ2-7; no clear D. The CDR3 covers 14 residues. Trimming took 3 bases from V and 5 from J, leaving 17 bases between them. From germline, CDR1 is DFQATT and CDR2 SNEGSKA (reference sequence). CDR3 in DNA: TGCAGTGCTAGTCCTCTAAGTAATGTCGACGAGCAGTACTTC. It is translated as CSASPLSNVDEQYF.

CDR3 coding DNA: TGTGCCAGCAGTTACCCCGTAGGGACCCAGTACTTC. It translates to CASSYPVGTQYF. The chain couples TRBV6-5 to TRBJ2-5; D not certain. Looked up from germline, CDR1 is MNHEY and CDR2 is SVGAGI. The CDR3 is 12 amino acids. Between the trimmed V and J ends, which lost 2 bases and 7 bases, there was a span of 8 bases.

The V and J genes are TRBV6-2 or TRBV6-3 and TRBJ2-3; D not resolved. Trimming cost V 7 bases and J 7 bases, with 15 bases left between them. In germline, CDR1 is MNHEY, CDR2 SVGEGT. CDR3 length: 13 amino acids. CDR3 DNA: TGTGCCAGCACCCTGGCCGGACGTAATACGCAGTATTTT. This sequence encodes CASTLAGRNTQYF.